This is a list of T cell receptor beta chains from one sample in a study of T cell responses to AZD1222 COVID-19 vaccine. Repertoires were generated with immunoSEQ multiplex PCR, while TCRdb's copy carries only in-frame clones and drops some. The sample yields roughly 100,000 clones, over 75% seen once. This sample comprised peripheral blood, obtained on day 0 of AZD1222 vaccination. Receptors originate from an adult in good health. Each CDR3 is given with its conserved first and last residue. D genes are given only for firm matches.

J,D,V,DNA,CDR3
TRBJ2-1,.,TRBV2,TGTGCCAGCAGTGTTTACAATGAGCAGTTCTTC,CASSVYNEQFF
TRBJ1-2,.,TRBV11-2,TGTGCCAGCAGCTTAGATGAAGGAACTAACTATGGCTACACCTTC,CASSLDEGTNYGYTF
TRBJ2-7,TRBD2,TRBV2,TGTGCCAGCCTTTTAAGCGGGGCCCGATCGACCGAGCAGTACTTC,CASLLSGARSTEQYF
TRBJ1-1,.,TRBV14,TGTGCCAGCAGCCAAGGAGGGGGGGGACGGAACACTGAAGCTTTCTTT,CASSQGGGGRNTEAFF
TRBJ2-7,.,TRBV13,TGTGCCAGCAGCCTCCATCCGGGGACCCACGAGCAGTACTTC,CASSLHPGTHEQYF
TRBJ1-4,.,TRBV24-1,TGTGCCACCAGTGGAGGGATTGGTGAAAAACTGTTTTTT,CATSGGIGEKLFF
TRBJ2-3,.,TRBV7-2,TGTGCCAGCAGCCCGAGAGAAAGAGGGGTAGATACGCAGTATTTT,CASSPRERGVDTQYF
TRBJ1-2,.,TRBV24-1,TGTGCCACCAGTGATTACCATAGGACAGACAACTATGGCTACACCTTC,CATSDYHRTDNYGYTF
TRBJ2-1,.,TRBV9,TGTGCCAGCAGCCCTCGTGGGACGAGCTCCTACAATGAGCAGTTCTTC,CASSPRGTSSYNEQFF
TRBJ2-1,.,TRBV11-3,TGTGCCAGCAGCTTAGATCAGCATCACCTGGGTGAGCAGTTCTTC,CASSLDQHHLGEQFF
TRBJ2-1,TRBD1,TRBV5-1,TGCGCCAGCAGCTTTGGGTTCACAGGGGGCAAAAATGAGCAGTTCTTC,CASSFGFTGGKNEQFF
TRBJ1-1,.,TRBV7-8,TGTGCCAGCAGCCCCTTACGAGGGGGCACTGAAGCTTTCTTT,CASSPLRGGTEAFF